This note documents a single T cell receptor (beta chain) sequence. The antigen remains unidentified. The sample comes from a study of T cell responses to AZD1222 COVID-19 vaccine. The study's findings and limits: All repertoire sampling was performed exclusively after the peak T cell response. Donors in the cohort were predominantly white British and more often female, and clonal diversity was possibly underestimated.

V was shortened by 4 bases and J by 8 bases, with 20 bases between the two germline ends. Germline V gene sequence: CDR1 SGHTA, CDR2 FQGNSA. CDR3 size: 15 residues. Sequencing was performed with immunoSEQ multiplex PCR; in TCRdb, only in-frame clones are kept and a portion is missing. The table has just over 150,000 clones, about nine tenths seen once; the top ten hold about 1.7%. Sequencing was performed on peripheral blood, taken on day 0 of AZD1222 vaccination. The genes are TRBV7-2 and TRBJ1-2, with D perhaps TRBD1 (5 bases). The clonotype originates from an adult in good health. The CDR3 DNA sequence: TGTGCCAGCAGCTCCGATCGACAGACTCGGCACGGCTACACCTTC. Its protein is CASSSDRQTRHGYTF.